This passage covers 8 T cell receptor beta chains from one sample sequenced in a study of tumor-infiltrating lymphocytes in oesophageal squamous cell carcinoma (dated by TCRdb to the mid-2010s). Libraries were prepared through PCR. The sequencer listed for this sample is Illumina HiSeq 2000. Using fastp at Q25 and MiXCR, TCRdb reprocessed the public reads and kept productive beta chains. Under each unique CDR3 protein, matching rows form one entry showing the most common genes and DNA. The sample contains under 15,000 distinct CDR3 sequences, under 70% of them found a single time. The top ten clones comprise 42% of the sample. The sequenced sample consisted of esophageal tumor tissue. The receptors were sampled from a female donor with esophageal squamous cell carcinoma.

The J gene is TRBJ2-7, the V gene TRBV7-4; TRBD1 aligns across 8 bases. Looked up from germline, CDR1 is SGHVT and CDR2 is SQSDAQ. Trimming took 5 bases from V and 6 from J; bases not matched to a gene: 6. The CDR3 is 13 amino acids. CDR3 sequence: CASSPDRDIEQYF. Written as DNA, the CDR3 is TGTGCCAGCAGCCCGGACAGGGATATCGAGCAGTACTTC.

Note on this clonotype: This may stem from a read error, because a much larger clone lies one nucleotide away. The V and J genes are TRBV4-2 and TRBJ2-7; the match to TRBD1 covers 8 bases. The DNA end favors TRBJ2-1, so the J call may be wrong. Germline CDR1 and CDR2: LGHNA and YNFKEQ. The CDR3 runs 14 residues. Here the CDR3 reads CASSGGQVSYEQFF. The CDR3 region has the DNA TGTGCCAGCAGCGGGGGACAGGTTAGCTACGAGCAGTTCTTC.

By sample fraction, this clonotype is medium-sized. The CDR3 bases are TGTGCCAGCAGTTTACCTGGGGAGACCCAGTACTTC. It specifies CASSLPGETQYF. This chain links TRBV28 with TRBJ2-5; D is uncertain. The CDR3 covers 12 residues. Germline V gene lookup returns CDR1 MDHEN and CDR2 SYDVKM. The V end was cut by 2 bases, the J end by 5 bases, with 6 bases between.

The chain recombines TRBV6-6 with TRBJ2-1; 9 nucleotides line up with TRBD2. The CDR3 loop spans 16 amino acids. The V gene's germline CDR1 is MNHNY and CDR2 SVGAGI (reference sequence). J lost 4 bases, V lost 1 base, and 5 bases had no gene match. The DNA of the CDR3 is TGTGCCAGCAGTTACTTCGCGAGCGGGGGGTACAATGAGCAGTTCTTC. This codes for CASSYFASGGYNEQFF.

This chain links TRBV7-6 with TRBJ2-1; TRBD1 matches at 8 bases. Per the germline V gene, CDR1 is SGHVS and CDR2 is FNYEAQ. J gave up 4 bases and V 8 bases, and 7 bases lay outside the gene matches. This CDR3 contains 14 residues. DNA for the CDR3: TGTGCCAGCCTTTGGACAGGGCCTTACAATGAGCAGTTCTTC. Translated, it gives CASLWTGPYNEQFF.

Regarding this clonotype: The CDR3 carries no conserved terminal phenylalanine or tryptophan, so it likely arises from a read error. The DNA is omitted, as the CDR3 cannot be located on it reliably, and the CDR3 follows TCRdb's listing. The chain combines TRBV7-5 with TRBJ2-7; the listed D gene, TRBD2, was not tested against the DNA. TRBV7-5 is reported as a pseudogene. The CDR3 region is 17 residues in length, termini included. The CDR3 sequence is CISVPGPEVLYGYTFGS.

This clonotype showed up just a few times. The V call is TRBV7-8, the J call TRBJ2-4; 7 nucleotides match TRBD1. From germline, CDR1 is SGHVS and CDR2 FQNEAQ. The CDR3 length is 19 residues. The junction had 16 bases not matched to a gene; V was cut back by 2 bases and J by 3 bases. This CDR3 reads CASSLLPYNRGEGKNIQYF. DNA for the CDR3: TGTGCCAGCAGCTTATTACCCTATAACAGGGGTGAGGGCAAAAACATTCAGTACTTC.

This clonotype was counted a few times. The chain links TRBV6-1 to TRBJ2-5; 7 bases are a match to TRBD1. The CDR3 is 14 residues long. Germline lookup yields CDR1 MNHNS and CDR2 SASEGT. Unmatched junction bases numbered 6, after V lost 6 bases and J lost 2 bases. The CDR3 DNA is TGTGCCAGCAGACCGGGACAGAATCAAGAGACCCAGTACTTC. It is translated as CASRPGQNQETQYF.